Only a few counts were recorded for the clone carrying this T cell receptor beta chain. What it recognizes is unknown. V lost 0 bases to trimming and J lost 8 bases, with 17 bases between them. CDR1 and CDR2 (germline): SGHKS, YYEKEE (reference sequence). The CDR3 covers 15 residues. Using its own MiXCR run on the 5' RACE reads, TCRdb lists one record per CDR3 protein. The table records around 280,000 distinct CDR3 sequences, about 19% of them present only once. The sample comes from a study of CD8 T cells in ankylosing spondylitis. Study outcomes and limitations: Made up of eight or nine highly homologous variants, a TCR beta motif appeared characteristic of ankylosing spondylitis blood.

The origin of this receptor is a male donor with ankylosing spondylitis or in good health (not recorded which). Sequenced input: blood, either unsorted or a sorted T cell fraction (not recorded which). J is TRBJ1-2 and V is TRBV5-5; the D is unclear. CDR3 protein: CASSLASQGLVGYTF. CDR3 coding DNA: TGTGCCAGCAGCTTGGCCTCTCAAGGACTAGTAGGCTACACCTTC.